This T cell receptor (beta chain) stems from a study of T-cell memory formation after mild COVID-19 (TCRdb year 2021). Regarding the research as a whole: TCR sequence clusters from the two donors were found to be largely donor specific. Longitudinal TCRalpha and TCRbeta repertoire sequencing tracked T-cell clones expanding and contracting after mild COVID-19 in a couple of donors. The cohort was made up of two young adult volunteers, one female and one male, who were previously healthy. What the study reported, not specific to this receptor: Only a couple of mild cases were covered by the study, and larger cohorts that include severe cases with pre-infection samples were considered necessary. Contracting CD4+ clones turned up mainly in the CM and EM memory subsets, whereas EMRA was where CD8+ clones were enriched. SARS-CoV-2 specificity of the second-wave clones peaking on day 37 was not confirmed. Some responding clones were found in pre-infection memory, which suggests that pre-existing cross-reactive memory T cells took part in the SARS-CoV-2 response. From day 15 to 85, contracting clones showed balanced CD4/CD8 phenotypes, whereas a second wave of clones that expanded from day 15 to 37 leaned towards CD4+.

PBMCs were isolated by Ficoll-Paque density gradient centrifugation. TCRdb records Illumina NovaSeq 6000 as the sequencer. cDNA libraries for TCRalpha and TCRbeta were prepared by 5'RACE using constant-segment primers, with sample barcodes and unique molecular identifiers added. RNA was extracted from every sample with Trizol reagent. Libraries were amplified in two PCR steps, with a second sample barcode and Illumina TruSeq adapters added in the second step. Libraries were sequenced on an Illumina NovaSeq with 2 x 150 bp paired-end reads. The original pipeline was this. The reads were demultiplexed and collapsed into UMI-guided consensus sequences using migec v1.2.7. Using mixcr v2.1.11, UMI consensuses were aligned to TRA and TRB V and J templates and then assembled into clonotypes. A clonotype was counted as expanded or contracted only if both edgeR and NoisET called the change significant, with noise models trained on biological replicates. For edgeR calls, the thresholds were a false discovery rate-adjusted p below 0.01 and a log2 fold-change of 1. As an exploratory analysis of dynamics, max-normalized trajectories of the 1000 most abundant clonotypes were examined with PCA combined with hierarchical clustering. Separately sequenced CD4+ and CD8+ repertoires were used to assign a CD4 or CD8 phenotype to each responding clone. TCRdb's own reprocessing of the public reads used fastp at Q25 and MiXCR and kept productive beta chains. Duplicate CDR3 protein sequences are folded into a single record with the most common DNA and genes. TCRdb's processing, not the study's, gives the V and J calls here. The sample data list 400,000 or so distinct CDR3 sequences, and around 19% of these were observed just once. About 8.8% of the sample is held by the ten biggest clonotypes.

Regarding this clonotype: This clone's antigen is unknown. No per-base quality is available; no much larger clone lies one base away.

The germline V gene (reference sequence) sets CDR1 to SEHNR and CDR2 to FQNEAQ. The cysteine opens and the phenylalanine closes a CDR3 of 15 amino acids. Kept here is only the CDR3 DNA, which spans 45 bases and is read in frame from base 1. V sheds 6 bases and J sheds 0 bases, leaving 12 bases between their ends. This receptor was taken from an adult woman who had mild COVID-19 (a few samples of this study predate the infection). The sample titles of this study are shuffled in the database, so cell type and time point are left out; the donor was told from shared clones. The sample was PBMCs or a T cell subset sorted from them (not recorded which). The sequence is built from TRBV7-9 and TRBJ2-1; confidence is insufficient to name the D gene. The DNA sequence is TGTGCCAGCAGTTCCCAGCAGGTCTCCTACAATGAGCAGTTCTTC. It translates to CASSSQQVSYNEQFF.